These 27 T cell receptor beta chains were all obtained from the same sample, sequenced in a study of control samples from healthy donors and cancer patients. Produced via immunoSEQ multiplex PCR; TCRdb's table is partial and in-frame only. The sample has some 120,000 clones, roughly 90% seen once. The sample comprised blood. These receptors were collected from a woman aged 18-29 years in good health.

The chain recombines TRBV14 with TRBJ1-1, with D unclear. Germline CDR1 SGHDN, CDR2 FVKESK. This CDR3 comprises 16 residues. Deletions cut 0 bases from V and 1 base from J, with 12 bases between. The CDR3 loop reads CASSQDPPDRNTEAFF. The DNA for the CDR3 is TGTGCCAGCAGCCAAGATCCCCCGGACCGGAACACTGAAGCTTTCTTT.

This clone was seen only once. A junction end diverges from the germline sequence, so it may reflect a read error. The J gene is TRBJ2-3, the V gene TRBV7-2; D might be TRBD1 (6 bases). Per germline, CDR1 SGHTA and CDR2 FQGNSA. The CDR3 loop spans 11 amino acids. The CDR3 DNA reads as TGTGCCAGCAGCCTACCCGGGACACCGAATTTT. This translates into CASSLPGTPNF. Full variable domain (missing parts from reference TRBV7-2 and TRBJ2-3): GAGVSQSPSNKVTEKGKDVELRCDPISGHTALYWYRQSLGQGLEFLIYFQGNSAPDKSGLPSDRFSAERTGGSVSTLTIQRTQQEDSAVYLCASSLPGTPNFGPGTRLTVL.

There are a few counts of this clone. The rearrangement joins TRBV18 to TRBJ1-1; TRBD1 aligns across 7 bases. Germline V gene sequence: CDR1 KGHSH, CDR2 LQKENI. The CDR3 spans 15 residues. V lost 2 bases to trimming and J lost 5 bases; unmatched junction nucleotides: 8. In nucleotides, the CDR3 is TGTGCCAGCTCACCATTCGGGCAGGGGGGTACTGAAGCTTTCTTT. Translating it yields CASSPFGQGGTEAFF.

The chain uses TRBV19 and TRBJ1-1; D is possibly TRBD1 (6 bases). The V end lost 4 bases, the J end lost 2 bases, and 14 bases lay between the germline ends. CDR1 is LNHDA, CDR2 SQIVND, per germline (reference sequence). CDR3 size: 15 residues. CDR3 sequence reads: CASSTKQGFNTEAFF. The CDR3 coding sequence is TGTGCCAGTAGTACAAAACAGGGCTTCAACACTGAAGCTTTCTTT.

The rearrangement joins TRBV10-2 to TRBJ1-1; TRBD1 is a possible D gene (6 bases). Germline V lookup: CDR1 WSHSY, CDR2 SAAADI. This CDR3 spans 14 amino acids. V was clipped by 3 bases and J by 5 bases, with 13 bases between them. DNA of the CDR3: TGCGCCAGCAGTGATTCTCTGAGGGGGACTGAAGCTTTCTTT. This sequence encodes CASSDSLRGTEAFF.

This clone was observed a single time. The chain has TRBV9 and TRBJ2-3; D remains ambiguous. Germline-derived CDR1 and CDR2 are SGDLS and YYNGEE. This CDR3 is 12 amino acids long. V was shortened by 6 bases and J by 5 bases, with 10 bases between the two germline ends. The DNA for the CDR3 is TGTGCCAGCAACCAATTAGAAGATACGCAGTATTTT. Its translation: CASNQLEDTQYF.

The rearrangement joins TRBV7-2 to TRBJ2-2; D gene unclear. The CDR3 sequence is 14 residues long. The germline V gene has CDR1 SGHTA and CDR2 FQGNSA. V lost 11 bases to trimming and J lost 2 bases, with 15 bases between them. Here the CDR3 DNA reads TGTGCCGGGAAGTCTCTCGGAAACACCGGGGAGCTGTTTTTT. Its protein product is CAGKSLGNTGELFF.

The chain couples TRBV30 to TRBJ1-1; D is unresolved. Germline lookup yields CDR1 GTSNPN and CDR2 SVGIG (reference sequence). Deletions cut 2 bases from V and 0 bases from J, with 13 bases between. The CDR3 extends over 15 amino acids. The CDR3 coding sequence is TGTGCCTGGAGTTTTTCGACAATTATGAACACTGAAGCTTTCTTT. This codes for CAWSFSTIMNTEAFF.

This clone was seen more than once but under ten times. This chain uses TRBV7-9 with TRBJ1-2; perhaps TRBD1 as D (6 bases). Germline values: CDR1 SEHNR, CDR2 FQNEAQ (reference sequence). This CDR3 is 16 amino acids long. V gave up 1 base and J gave up 4 bases, with 16 bases separating them. CDR3 region: CASSLVVSQGSYGYTF. For the CDR3, the DNA is TGTGCCAGCAGCTTAGTTGTGTCGCAGGGGTCCTATGGCTACACCTTC.

The DNA for the CDR3 is TGCGCCAGCAGCGCAGGGTCGGGACAGGGGGACTCCTACGAGCAGTACTTC. It codes for CASSAGSGQGDSYEQYF. The V call is TRBV5-1, the J call TRBJ2-7, with TRBD1 matching over 11 bases. J was trimmed by 0 bases and V by 4 bases; bases with no gene match: 9. The CDR3 is 17 residues long. Germline CDR1 is SGHRS and CDR2 is YFSETQ.

The chain uses TRBV28 and TRBJ1-1; TRBD1 agrees at 11 bases. The trim removed 7 bases at V and 3 bases at J, leaving 7 bases unmatched. The CDR3 totals 15 residues. Germline V lookup: CDR1 MDHEN, CDR2 SYDVKM. CDR3 DNA: TGTGCCAGCAAGGGGACAGGGGGTAAGGACACTGAAGCTTTCTTT. Protein: CASKGTGGKDTEAFF.

The chain joins TRBV6-2 or TRBV6-3 to TRBJ1-6; D is unclear. Trimming shortened V by 4 bases and J by 7 bases, and 8 bases separated the two germline ends. There are 13 residues in the CDR3. Germline-derived CDR1 and CDR2 are MNHEY and SVGEGT. CDR3 in amino acids: CASSSRGNSPLHF. The DNA of the CDR3 is TGTGCCAGCAGTTCGAGAGGCAATTCACCCCTCCACTTT.

The genes are TRBV18 and TRBJ1-3; no reliable D call. The CDR3 spans 15 residues. The germline V gene has CDR1 KGHSH and CDR2 LQKENI. V lost 3 bases and J lost 4, with 13 bases in between. CDR3 nucleotide sequence: TGTGCCAGCTCACCTGCGGAAAATCGGGGAAACACCATATATTTT. The encoded protein is CASSPAENRGNTIYF. The variable domain in full, with the rest retrieved from reference TRBV18 and TRBJ1-3, is NAGVMQNPRHLVRRRGQEARLRCSPMKGHSHVYWYRQLPEEGLKFMVYLQKENIIDESGMPKERFSAEFPKEGPSILRIQQVVRGDSAAYFCASSPAENRGNTIYFGEGSWLTVV.

This sequence joins TRBV7-9 and TRBJ1-2; D perhaps matches TRBD1 (5 bases). The CDR3 has 15 residues. Germline V lookup: CDR1 SEHNR, CDR2 FQNEAQ (reference sequence). V gave up 1 base and J gave up 8 bases, with 17 bases separating them. CDR3 loop: CASSLGVGEEYGYTF. The CDR3 DNA reads TGTGCCAGCAGCTTAGGGGTAGGGGAAGAGTACGGCTACACCTTC.

This chain connects TRBV7-2 to TRBJ1-1; D is undetermined. Germline V gives CDR1 SGHTA, CDR2 FQGNSA. The germline V and J ends were trimmed by 1 base and 4 bases, with 13 bases remaining between them. The length of the CDR3 is 15 residues. CDR3 protein: CASSLEIGRGTEAFF. CDR3 coding DNA: TGTGCCAGCAGCTTAGAAATAGGGCGCGGCACTGAAGCTTTCTTT.

This rearrangement joins TRBV9 to TRBJ2-5, with 7 bases identical to TRBD1. The CDR3 covers 16 residues. Germline V lookup: CDR1 SGDLS, CDR2 YYNGEE. Germline trimming cut 2 bases from V and 4 bases from J; bases unmatched to any gene: 11. This chain's CDR3 is CASSVSPGQAGETQYF. The CDR3 nucleotides are TGTGCCAGCAGCGTCTCCCCAGGACAGGCCGGAGAGACCCAGTACTTC. The full variable domain, its missing parts supplied by reference TRBV9 and TRBJ2-5, is DSGVTQTPKHLITATGQRVTLRCSPRSGDLSVYWYQQSLDQGLQFLIQYYNGEERAKGNILERFSAQQFPDLHSELNLSSLELGDSALYFCASSVSPGQAGETQYFGPGTRLLVL.

This sequence joins TRBV28 and TRBJ2-3, with 10 bases identical to TRBD1. CDR3 length: 18 amino acids. The germline CDR1 and CDR2 sequences are MDHEN and SYDVKM. Trimming at V came to 7 bases and at J to 6 bases, leaving 19 bases not matched to a gene. The CDR3 DNA reads as TGTGCCAGCAACCTCAACCCCAGCATGACAGGGGGCGCGGATACGCAGTATTTT. Protein sequence: CASNLNPSMTGGADTQYF.

The chain recombines TRBV19 with TRBJ1-5; the D is unclear. The CDR3 extends over 13 amino acids. The germline V and J ends were trimmed by 4 bases and 7 bases, with 11 bases remaining between them. The V gene's germline CDR1 is LNHDA and CDR2 SQIVND (reference sequence). In DNA, the CDR3 is TGTGCCAGTAGTAGGGGTGGGAGCCAGCCCCAGCATTTT. Amino acids: CASSRGGSQPQHF.

The chain recombines TRBV4-1 with TRBJ2-2, with no clear D. Trimming took 4 bases from V and 1 from J, leaving 10 bases between them. Germline CDR1 reads MGHRA; CDR2 reads YSYEKL. This CDR3 spans 15 amino acids. The chain's CDR3 is CASSPRVLNTGELFF. The CDR3 bases are TGCGCCAGCAGCCCAAGGGTTTTGAACACCGGGGAGCTGTTTTTT.

V usage is TRBV7-8 and J usage is TRBJ2-1; possibly TRBD2 for D (5 bases). The CDR3 totals 13 residues. V lost 2 bases, J lost 7 bases, and 9 bases lay in between. Germline V lookup: CDR1 SGHVS, CDR2 FQNEAQ. CDR3 in DNA: TGTGCCAGCAGCTTAAGTCGGGGAAATGAGCAGTTCTTC. Amino acids: CASSLSRGNEQFF.

The chain uses TRBV27 and TRBJ1-4; maybe TRBD1 (6 bases). Germline loops: CDR1 MNHEY, CDR2 SMNVEV (reference sequence). V shed 4 bases and J shed 3 bases, with 18 bases lying between them. The CDR3 has 17 amino acids. CDR3 region: CASSSGRGGAPNEKLFF. In DNA form, the CDR3 reads TGTGCCAGCAGTTCCGGTCGGGGGGGGGCGCCTAATGAAAAACTGTTTTTT.

The rearrangement links TRBV27 to TRBJ2-7, with 9 positions matching TRBD2. Germline V gene data show CDR1 as MNHEY and CDR2 as SMNVEV (reference sequence). There are 18 residues in the CDR3. For the CDR3, the DNA is TGTGGGAGCCATGGGCGGGAGGGCCCCCCCACCCCCTCCTACGAGCAGTACTTC. It translates to CGSHGREGPPTPSYEQYF.

The genes are TRBV5-1 and TRBJ1-3; D remains ambiguous. Trimming took off 3 bases at V and 8 bases at J, with 18 bases between the two ends. Germline V gene data show CDR1 as SGHRS and CDR2 as YFSETQ. The CDR3 has 15 residues. In DNA, the CDR3 is TGCGCCAGCAGCTCCTCCTGGGGAGGGCACGACACCATATATTTT. Translating it yields CASSSSWGGHDTIYF.

This clone is a singleton in its sample. V usage is TRBV9 and J usage is TRBJ2-7; 12 nucleotides match TRBD2. Germline V gene lookup returns CDR1 SGDLS and CDR2 YYNGEE. The CDR3 is 15 residues long. J was trimmed by 6 bases and V by 4 bases; bases with no gene match: 8. The CDR3 loop reads CASSPTSGGMVEQYF. For the CDR3, the DNA is TGTGCCAGCAGCCCCACTAGCGGGGGGATGGTCGAGCAGTACTTC.

This chain links TRBV4-1 with TRBJ1-1; D might be TRBD1 (6 bases). Deletions cut 4 bases from V and 11 bases from J, with 17 bases between. The CDR3 contains 13 residues. Germline V gene sequence: CDR1 MGHRA, CDR2 YSYEKL. The CDR3 sequence is CASSPPLRGRAFF. The CDR3, as DNA: TGCGCCAGCAGCCCACCTTTGAGGGGGAGGGCTTTCTTT.

The CDR3: CASSKAYMETGNTEAFF. CDR3 in DNA: TGCGCCAGCAGCAAAGCTTACATGGAGACAGGGAACACTGAAGCTTTCTTT. The chain joins TRBV4-3 to TRBJ1-1; the D gene is possibly TRBD1 (6 bases). Germline lookup yields CDR1 LGHNA and CDR2 YSLEER. V was pared by 5 bases and J by 1 base, with 20 bases between. The CDR3 runs to 17 residues.

The rearrangement uses TRBV2 and TRBJ1-2; tentatively, D is TRBD1 (5 bases). The CDR3 consists of 12 residues. CDR1 and CDR2 from the germline V gene are SNHLY and FYNNEI. V lost 4 bases, J lost 3 bases, and 6 bases lay in between. The CDR3 DNA sequence: TGTGCCAGCAGTGGACAGTACTATGGCTACACCTTC. Translation gives CASSGQYYGYTF.